Shown below are 21 T cell receptor beta chains from a single sample sequenced in a study of T cell responses to AZD1222 COVID-19 vaccine. Sequencing was performed with immunoSEQ multiplex PCR; in TCRdb, only in-frame clones are kept and a portion is missing. The sample shows fewer than 150,000 clones, more than 85% of them seen only once. The input for sequencing was peripheral blood, taken 28 days after the second AZD1222 dose. The source is an adult who received the AZD1222 COVID-19 vaccine.

The V gene is TRBV19, the J gene TRBJ2-7; D unclear. CDR1 and CDR2 from the germline V gene are LNHDA and SQIVND (reference sequence). Trimming shortened V by 6 bases and J by 5 bases, and 17 bases separated the two germline ends. The CDR3 has 14 residues. The CDR3 DNA reads TGTGCCAGTAGGGAAATCAAAGGTCGTGACGAGCAGTACTTC. Protein sequence: CASREIKGRDEQYF.

The chain is built from TRBV10-3 and TRBJ2-1; 7 bases agree with TRBD2. CDR3 length equals 14 residues. Germline loops: CDR1 ENHRY, CDR2 SYGVKD. The J segment lost 0 bases and the V segment lost 6 bases, leaving 2 bases of the junction unmatched. Here the CDR3 DNA reads TGTGCCATCAGGGGGGAGGGCTCCTACAATGAGCAGTTCTTC. Its translation: CAIRGEGSYNEQFF.

V gene TRBV5-1 combines with J gene TRBJ2-1, with TRBD2 matching 11 bases. The V and J ends lost 2 bases and 0 bases, in that order; junction bases with no gene match: 10. The CDR3 runs to 19 residues. Germline-derived CDR1 and CDR2 are SGHRS and YFSETQ. The CDR3 here is CASSFPTSGSLGSYNEQFF. CDR3 DNA: TGCGCCAGCAGCTTCCCTACTAGCGGGAGTTTGGGCTCCTACAATGAGCAGTTCTTC.

The gene calls are TRBV7-8 and TRBJ1-5; unclear D gene. Germline V CDR1 and CDR2: SGHVS, FQNEAQ. V was pared by 1 base and J by 0 bases, with 19 bases between. CDR3 length: 19 residues. CDR3 in amino acids: CASSLGYQPIPLSNQPQHF. The CDR3 region has the DNA TGTGCCAGCAGCTTAGGATATCAGCCGATACCACTTAGCAATCAGCCCCAGCATTTT.

Notes on this clone: Its ends do not fully match the called genes, so a read error is possible. The chain uses TRBV10-2 and TRBJ2-7, with D tentatively TRBD2 (6 bases). The CDR3 contains 8 residues. Germline V gene data show CDR1 as WSHSY and CDR2 as SAAADI. The CDR3 DNA follows: TGCGCCAGCGGAGGGGTAGTCTTC. It encodes CASGGVVF.

This rearrangement joins TRBV11-3 to TRBJ2-5; TRBD2 might be the D (6 bases). CDR3 length equals 14 residues. Trimming took 5 bases from V and 1 from J, leaving 11 bases between them. Germline values: CDR1 SGHNT, CDR2 YENEEA. The CDR3 sequence: CASSRLGVQETQYF. For the CDR3, the DNA is TGTGCCAGCAGCCGACTAGGAGTCCAAGAGACCCAGTACTTC.

The chain combines TRBV11-3 with TRBJ2-1; D gene uncertain. This CDR3 is built from 14 residues. The germline V and J ends were trimmed by 5 bases and 2 bases, with 10 bases remaining between them. Germline-derived CDR1 and CDR2 are SGHNT and YENEEA. The CDR3 bases are TGTGCCAGCAGCCTTCAAAGCCCCTACAATGAGCAGTTCTTC. This sequence encodes CASSLQSPYNEQFF.

The V and J genes are TRBV28 and TRBJ1-6; no clear D. CDR3 size: 17 residues. The ends were cut back, 5 bases at V and 8 bases at J, with 22 bases in the middle. The germline CDR1 and CDR2 sequences are MDHEN and SYDVKM. The CDR3 spells CASSPVGFTAWDSPLHF. The CDR3 DNA reads as TGTGCCAGCAGTCCCGTCGGGTTTACAGCTTGGGATTCACCCCTCCACTTT.

The CDR3, as DNA: TGCGCCAGCAGCCAAGCCGGGACAGGGGACGGGGAGCTGTTTTTT. It specifies CASSQAGTGDGELFF. The chain recombines TRBV4-1 with TRBJ2-2; 10 positions agree with TRBD1. The trim removed 1 base at V and 7 bases at J, leaving 3 bases unmatched. Germline V lookup: CDR1 MGHRA, CDR2 YSYEKL. The CDR3 contains 15 residues.

The chain carries TRBV23-1 and TRBJ2-4; tentatively, D is TRBD1 (5 bases). TRBV23-1 is reported as an ORF; its role is uncertain. CDR3 size: 17 residues. V shed 1 base and J shed 1 base, with 14 bases lying between them. The chain's CDR3 is CASSQFTGRLAKNIQYF. The CDR3 DNA follows: TGCGCCAGCAGTCAATTTACAGGTCGGCTGGCCAAAAACATTCAGTACTTC.

This clone has just one count. V and J are TRBV28 and TRBJ2-3, with 11 nucleotides matching TRBD1. Germline CDR1 is MDHEN and CDR2 is SYDVKM. The CDR3 length is 15 residues. J was trimmed by 4 bases and V by 7 bases; bases with no gene match: 7. CDR3 sequence reads: CASNRDRGYSDTQYF. The DNA of the CDR3 is TGTGCCAGCAACCGGGACAGGGGGTATTCAGATACGCAGTATTTT.

This chain uses TRBV10-3 with TRBJ2-7, with D perhaps given as TRBD1 or TRBD2 (5 bases each). The CDR3 has 15 amino acids. Looked up from germline, CDR1 is ENHRY and CDR2 is SYGVKD. With 4 bases removed from V and 4 bases from J, the gap between germline ends came to 17 bases. The CDR3 loop reads CAISGPGLDSYEQYF. Here the CDR3 DNA reads TGTGCCATCAGTGGCCCGGGGCTAGATAGTTACGAGCAGTACTTC.

The J gene is TRBJ2-1, the V gene TRBV7-2; 8 bases match TRBD2. The CDR3 contains 14 residues. V lost 4 bases, J lost 5 bases, and 4 bases stayed unmatched. CDR1 is SGHTA and CDR2 is FQGNSA in the germline V gene. Written as DNA, the CDR3 is TGTGCCAGCAGCTATCAAGCGGGAGACAATGAGCAGTTCTTC. Protein sequence: CASSYQAGDNEQFF.

The gene calls are TRBV6-2 or TRBV6-3 and TRBJ1-3; no definite D call. CDR1 and CDR2 from the germline V gene are MNHEY and SVGEGT. The CDR3 is 17 residues long. Trimming left V 2 bases short and J 1 base short, with 15 bases between. The chain's CDR3 is CASSYEGRILSGNTIYF. Written as DNA, the CDR3 is TGTGCCAGCAGTTACGAAGGCAGAATACTTTCTGGAAACACCATATATTTT.

The chain joins TRBV6-2 or TRBV6-3 to TRBJ2-1; D is unresolved. The CDR3 has 13 amino acids. Germline lookup yields CDR1 MNHEY and CDR2 SVGEGT. V was shortened by 2 bases and J by 6 bases, with 8 bases between the two germline ends. The chain's CDR3 is CASSYSSGNEQFF. The CDR3 DNA reads TGTGCCAGCAGTTACAGCTCCGGCAATGAGCAGTTCTTC.

The V gene is TRBV5-6, the J gene TRBJ2-7; D is perhaps TRBD1 (6 bases). The germline V gene encodes CDR1 SGHDT and CDR2 YYEEEE. The CDR3 is 14 residues long. Trimming removed 2 bases from V and 6 bases from J, with 15 bases in between. The CDR3 region has the DNA TGTGCCAGCAGCTTAACCAGGGGTTCTTTCGAGCAGTACTTC. Its translation is CASSLTRGSFEQYF.

This clone was detected a few times. CDR3 loop: CASSSLGRGSGNTEAFF. CDR3 DNA: TGTGCCAGCAGTTCACTTGGGAGGGGCTCTGGAAACACTGAAGCTTTCTTT. The chain has TRBV27 and TRBJ1-1; TRBD1 is a possible D gene (5 bases). Trimming took off 4 bases at V and 2 bases at J, with 20 bases between the two ends. CDR3 length: 17 amino acids. Per germline, CDR1 MNHEY and CDR2 SMNVEV (reference sequence).

The chain recombines TRBV13 with TRBJ2-3, with 9 bases lining up with TRBD1. The CDR3 sequence is 16 residues long. V lost 2 bases and J lost 7; bases outside the gene matches: 10. Germline V gene data show CDR1 as PRHDT and CDR2 as FYEKMQ (reference sequence). For the CDR3, the DNA is TGTGCCAGCAGCTTATCGAACCACAGGGGGCAAAATACGCAGTATTTT. Its protein product is CASSLSNHRGQNTQYF.

The chain combines TRBV7-9 with TRBJ2-7, with 8 bases identical to TRBD2. CDR3 length: 14 residues. V lost 3 bases to trimming and J lost 4 bases; unmatched junction nucleotides: 5. Germline CDR1 reads SEHNR; CDR2 reads FQNEAQ (reference sequence). CDR3 nucleotide sequence: TGTGCCAGCAGCTTCGGGGGGGGCCGGTACGAGCAGTACTTC. Its protein product is CASSFGGGRYEQYF.

This chain connects TRBV29-1 to TRBJ2-1; possible D gene TRBD2, 5 bases. This CDR3 comprises 14 residues. Trimming took off 7 bases at V and 0 bases at J, with 13 bases between the two ends. The germline CDR1 and CDR2 sequences are SQVTM and ANQGSEA. The DNA of the CDR3 is TGCAGCGCTGCGGGTTCGAGCTCCTACAATGAGCAGTTCTTC. The encoded protein is CSAAGSSSYNEQFF.

This rearrangement joins TRBV5-1 to TRBJ2-2, with 11 positions matching TRBD1. Germline V gene data show CDR1 as SGHRS and CDR2 as YFSETQ. The CDR3 length is 15 residues. V lost 4 bases, J lost 4 bases, and 3 bases stayed unmatched. The CDR3 DNA reads as TGCGCCAGCAGCGGACAGGGGGCGCCCACCGGGGAGCTGTTTTTT. Amino acid sequence: CASSGQGAPTGELFF.